Reported below is one T cell receptor beta chain. Germline CDR1 and CDR2: SGHRS and YFSETQ. V lost 2 bases and J 4 bases, leaving 12 bases between the germline ends. This CDR3 has 14 amino acids. This specimen comes from a study of blood T cell repertoires in COVID-19. Study as a whole: COVID-19 samples from acute and convalescent phases originated in the United States, Italy and Spain. T cells, B-cell-depleted T cells, or PBMCs provided the cDNA or gDNA that served as material.

In the authors' workflow: Amplification of reference gene primers was used by the study to estimate nucleated cell counts. TCRdb's table, derived via immunoSEQ multiplex PCR, lists solely in-frame clones and lacks some. From that table come the V and J calls and clone size; the DNA was used to work out D and trimming. The repertoire holds about 15,000 clones, with less than 90% as singletons. The chain uses TRBV5-1 and TRBJ1-2; no definite D call. The sequence derives from a human donor in a cohort sampled during active COVID-19. The sequenced sample was peripheral blood. The CDR3 region has the DNA TGCGCCAGCAGCTTTGAGGGAAACGGCTATGGCTACACCTTC. Amino acid sequence: CASSFEGNGYGYTF.